These T cell receptor beta chains were read from a single sample in a study of T cell repertoires in cytomegalovirus infection. TCRdb used MiXCR to reprocess the reads, holding one entry per CDR3 protein. The sample lists tens of thousands of distinct CDR3 sequences, around 20% occurring once. These TCRs' antigens remain unknown. This specimen consisted of CD8+ T cells from cultured PBMCs, obtained from culture after CMV antigen stimulation. The receptors derive from a human donor in good health (CMV status not recorded). Some clones in this sample may be carry-over from other donors' samples. CDR3s include the opening cysteine and the closing phenylalanine or tryptophan. Each record gives: clone size, J gene, V gene, D gene, CDR3 DNA, CDR3 protein. A D gene is named only where the DNA matches it firmly. Clone size is stated in some rows and not others, as once, few, many or a class when expanded.

>NA|TRBJ2-3|TRBV11-3|NA
TGTGCCAGCAGCTTATTGCCTGGACTCACAGATACGCAGTATTTT
CASSLLPGLTDTQYF
>NA|TRBJ2-5|TRBV20-1|TRBD2
TGCAGTGCTAGACGGACTAGCGGGAGGGAAGAGACCCAGTACTTC
CSARRTSGREETQYF
>few|TRBJ2-1|TRBV11-3|TRBD2
TGTGCCAGCAGCTTAGCTAGCGGTGAGCAGTTCTTC
CASSLASGEQFF
>NA|TRBJ1-3|TRBV7-2|NA
TGTGCCAGCAGCCAACGCGCGGCAGGGGATATCACCATATATTTT
CASSQRAAGDITIYF
>few|TRBJ2-3|TRBV29-1|NA
TGCAGCGTTGACGGAGGGGGAGCCCCATTGGATACGCAGTATTTT
CSVDGGGAPLDTQYF
>NA|TRBJ2-7|TRBV18|NA
TGTGCCAGCTCAGAGTCTGGAGGCGGATACTACGAGCAGTACTTC
CASSESGGGYYEQYF
>many|TRBJ2-7|TRBV7-8|TRBD2
TGTGCCAGCAGCTTAGATCCCTTAAGAGGAAGCGGGACCTACGAGCAGTACTTC
CASSLDPLRGSGTYEQYF
>NA|TRBJ2-5|TRBV12-3/TRBV12-4|NA
TGTGCCAGCAGTTTCGGCGGCGGGCAGGAGACCCAGTACTTC
CASSFGGGQETQYF
>NA|TRBJ2-7|TRBV19|NA
TGTGCCAGTAGTCCCGCAGGTGGCAGTGGGTTCTACGAGCAGTACTTC
CASSPAGGSGFYEQYF
>few|TRBJ2-3|TRBV12-3/TRBV12-4|NA
TGTGCCAGCAGTACAGGAGCAGATACGCAGTATTTT
CASSTGADTQYF
>NA|TRBJ2-1|TRBV7-9|NA
TGTGCCAGCAGCCTTTCACAAACAGGGACGAGAAATGAGCAGTTCTTC
CASSLSQTGTRNEQFF
>NA|TRBJ2-2|TRBV7-6|NA
TGTGCCAGCACCCTGGGCGTCACCGGGGAGCTGTTTTTT
CASTLGVTGELFF
>NA|TRBJ2-7|TRBV2|TRBD2
TGTGCCAGCAGTGGCCTCAAACCGGTTAGCGGGGGACAGACATCCTACGAGCAGTACTTC
CASSGLKPVSGGQTSYEQYF
>NA|TRBJ1-4|TRBV7-8|NA
TGTGCCAGCAGCTTTAGGGAACGGGGAAATGAAAAACTGTTTTTT
CASSFRERGNEKLFF
>NA|TRBJ2-5|TRBV28|NA
TGTGCCAGCAGTTCCGCCAGGGGGGACAGATTACAAGAGACCCAGTACTTC
CASSSARGDRLQETQYF
>few|TRBJ2-2|TRBV7-6|NA
TGTGCCAGCAGCTTAGCGGGGGGGCCTTACACCGGGGAGCTGTTTTTT
CASSLAGGPYTGELFF
>NA|TRBJ2-1|TRBV7-8|NA
TGTGCCAGCAGCTCCGGCCAGCGGGACAATGAGCAGTTCTTC
CASSSGQRDNEQFF
>NA|TRBJ2-1|TRBV29-1|NA
TGCAGCGCCCCGTGGGGGTACAATGAGCAGTTCTTC
CSAPWGYNEQFF
>NA|TRBJ2-1|TRBV7-6|NA
TGTGCCAGCAGCTTACTCAGGGGCAATGAGCAGTTCTTC
CASSLLRGNEQFF
>medium-sized|TRBJ2-7|TRBV6-2/TRBV6-3|TRBD2
TGTGCCAGCAGTTACCGGGCTAGCGGTTCCTACGAGCAGTACTTC
CASSYRASGSYEQYF
>NA|TRBJ2-5|TRBV12-3/TRBV12-4|NA
TGTGCCAGCAGGGGCTACAATTCTAACAGGGAGACCCAGTACTTC
CASRGYNSNRETQYF
>many|TRBJ2-1|TRBV5-6|NA
TGTGCCAGCGGCGCGGACCCGTCCTACAATGAGCAGTTCTTC
CASGADPSYNEQFF
>few|TRBJ1-1|TRBV27|NA
TGTGCCAGCAGTTCGATCCAGAGGCGTAACACTGAAGCTTTCTTT
CASSSIQRRNTEAFF
>many|TRBJ1-6|TRBV28|NA
TGTGCCAGCAGTTTATCTGGGGGGGCACCCCTCCACTTT
CASSLSGGAPLHF
>NA|TRBJ1-6|TRBV7-6|NA
TGTGCCAGCAGCTGGACAGCCAGCTCACCCCTCCACTTT
CASSWTASSPLHF
>NA|TRBJ1-2|TRBV10-3|TRBD1
TGTGCCATCACCCAGACAGGGCCCCTTGGCTATGGCTACACCTTC
CAITQTGPLGYGYTF
>once|TRBJ2-7|TRBV7-2|TRBD1
TGTGCCAGCAGCCCCTGGGACAGCTCCTACGAGCAGTACTTC
CASSPWDSSYEQYF
>NA|TRBJ2-7|TRBV7-9|NA
TGTGCCAGCAGCGACACGGGCCGCACGGCGTACTTC
CASSDTGRTAYF
>NA|TRBJ2-5|TRBV11-1|TRBD1
TGTGCCAGCAGCCCCCACAGGGGATCGTCCAAGGAGACCCAGTACTTC
CASSPHRGSSKETQYF
>NA|TRBJ1-1|TRBV7-3|TRBD1
TGTGCCAGCAGCTTATCGGGACAGGGTATATTGAACACTGAAGCTTTCTTT
CASSLSGQGILNTEAFF
>few|TRBJ2-5|TRBV24-1|NA
TGTGCCACCAGTGATGGAGGGGGTCAGGAGACCCAGTACTTC
CATSDGGGQETQYF